A selection of T cell receptor beta chains follows, all from one sample in a study of T cell repertoires in cytomegalovirus infection. TCRdb re-called the reads with MiXCR, one entry per CDR3 protein. The sample includes hundreds of thousands of distinct CDR3 sequences, about 11% of them seen just once. Source material: PBMCs. The receptors stem from a human donor in good health (CMV status not recorded). Some clones in this sample may be carry-over from other donors' samples. The CDR3 runs from the conserved cysteine through the conserved F or W. The D gene is left open where the match is weak. Size values are once, few and many counts, or a class for expanded clones, and some rows have none.

v_call,j_call,d_call,clone_size,cdr3_aa,cdr3_nt
TRBV30,TRBJ2-1,-,few,CAWSVNEQFF,TGTGCCTGGAGTGTCAATGAGCAGTTCTTC
TRBV12-3/TRBV12-4,TRBJ1-4,-,many,CASSLRQTNEKLFF,TGTGCCAGCAGTTTACGACAGACTAATGAAAAACTGTTTTTT
TRBV7-8,TRBJ2-1,-,many,CASSIGTASSYNEQFF,TGTGCCAGCAGCATAGGGACCGCTAGCTCCTACAATGAGCAGTTCTTC
TRBV20-1,TRBJ2-1,-,many,CSARSQQSLSYNEQFF,TGCAGTGCTAGATCGCAGCAAAGTCTTTCCTACAATGAGCAGTTCTTC
TRBV14,TRBJ1-2,-,many,CASSQKGGTNYGYTF,TGTGCCAGCAGCCAAAAAGGGGGAACGAACTATGGCTACACCTTC
TRBV10-3,TRBJ1-2,-,-,CAISDGVGGKDGYTF,TGTGCCATCAGTGATGGAGTAGGGGGGAAGGATGGCTACACCTTC
TRBV7-9,TRBJ2-6,-,many,CASSSPGYGYSGANVLTF,TGTGCCAGCAGCTCCCCAGGGTACGGCTACTCTGGGGCCAACGTCCTGACTTTC
TRBV5-1,TRBJ2-3,TRBD2,few,CASSFPLSGTSTDTQYF,TGCGCCAGCAGCTTTCCCCTTAGCGGGACTAGCACAGATACGCAGTATTTT
TRBV3-1,TRBJ1-2,-,-,CASSGDAANYGYTF,TGTGCCAGCAGCGGGGACGCAGCTAACTATGGCTACACCTTC
TRBV24-1,TRBJ2-6,-,few,CATSASPGQPGANVLTF,TGTGCCACCAGTGCTTCCCCTGGGCAGCCTGGGGCCAACGTCCTGACTTTC
TRBV20-1,TRBJ1-1,-,many,CSAQLGNTEAFF,TGCAGTGCTCAGTTGGGGAACACTGAAGCTTTCTTT
TRBV9,TRBJ2-1,-,-,CASSVAVGGVPNYNEQFF,TGTGCCAGCAGCGTAGCAGTAGGAGGAGTACCTAACTACAATGAGCAGTTCTTC
TRBV20-1,TRBJ1-3,-,-,CSARGPRQRADSGNTIYF,TGCAGTGCTAGAGGGCCCCGTCAAAGGGCCGACTCTGGAAACACCATATATTTT
TRBV3-1,TRBJ1-1,TRBD1,many,CASSPRGLGTEAFF,TGTGCCAGCAGCCCTAGGGGGCTTGGCACTGAAGCTTTCTTT
TRBV5-1,TRBJ1-1,-,many,CASSLGGENTEAFF,TGTGCCAGCAGCTTAGGTGGGGAGAACACTGAAGCTTTCTTT
TRBV9,TRBJ1-3,TRBD1,-,CASSVAQGANGNTIYF,TGTGCCAGCAGCGTAGCGCAGGGGGCGAACGGAAACACCATATATTTT
TRBV28,TRBJ2-2,-,many,CASRLTSPSVDGELFF,TGTGCCAGCAGACTGACGAGCCCATCAGTTGACGGGGAGCTGTTTTTT
TRBV4-1,TRBJ2-2,-,-,CATSQDSRGTRELFF,TGCGCCACCAGCCAGGACTCGAGAGGCACCAGGGAGCTGTTTTTT
TRBV4-1,TRBJ1-5,-,-,CASSPRGDFNQPQHF,TGCGCCAGCAGCCCGCGGGGGGACTTCAATCAGCCCCAGCATTTT
TRBV6-5,TRBJ2-3,TRBD2,few,CASSYSLGLAGGTTDTQYF,TGTGCCAGCAGTTACTCGTTGGGGCTAGCGGGGGGAACCACAGATACGCAGTATTTT
TRBV12-3/TRBV12-4,TRBJ2-1,TRBD1,-,CASSPGIGQGGEQFF,TGTGCCAGCAGTCCCGGAATCGGACAGGGAGGTGAGCAGTTCTTC
TRBV25-1,TRBJ1-5,-,-,CASSEYNSLRPQHF,TGTGCCAGCAGTGAATATAACTCTCTCCGGCCCCAGCATTTT
TRBV5-8,TRBJ2-7,-,many,CASSFGIASREQYF,TGTGCCAGCAGCTTCGGGATTGCTAGCAGAGAGCAGTACTTC
TRBV5-4,TRBJ2-7,TRBD1,few,CASSGLPGQLSYEQYF,TGTGCCAGCAGCGGCCTTCCGGGACAGCTTTCCTACGAGCAGTACTTC
TRBV20-1,TRBJ2-7,TRBD2,many,CSARVPSGSEQYF,TGCAGTGCTAGAGTGCCTAGCGGGAGCGAGCAGTACTTC
TRBV23-1,TRBJ2-2,-,-,CASNGRVAGELFF,TGCGCCAGCAACGGAAGGGTGGCCGGGGAGCTGTTTTTT
TRBV19,TRBJ1-5,-,many,CASSTLALGNQPQHF,TGTGCCAGTAGTACCTTAGCCTTGGGCAATCAGCCCCAGCATTTT
TRBV7-6,TRBJ2-5,-,many,CASSKDSLPRETQYF,TGTGCCAGCAGCAAAGACTCGCTACCGAGGGAGACCCAGTACTTC
TRBV9,TRBJ1-5,-,-,CASSVDMGVSQPQHF,TGTGCCAGCAGCGTAGACATGGGAGTTTCGCAGCCCCAGCATTTT
TRBV10-3,TRBJ2-5,-,-,CAASRDSHEETQYF,TGTGCCGCCTCTCGGGATTCTCATGAAGAGACCCAGTACTTC
TRBV12-3/TRBV12-4,TRBJ2-7,TRBD2,many,CASSLAAGVYEQYF,TGTGCCAGCAGTTTGGCAGCGGGAGTTTACGAGCAGTACTTC
TRBV5-1,TRBJ2-1,-,few,CASSWVPSRGEQFF,TGCGCCAGCAGCTGGGTCCCCTCGAGGGGTGAGCAGTTCTTC